These 13 T cell receptor beta chains were all obtained from the same sample, sequenced in a study of identical twins. One entry per CDR3 protein, called by TCRdb with MiXCR from the 5' RACE reads. This table has approximately 550,000 distinct CDR3 sequences, about 22% appearing once. The same data also contributed to another study, on yellow fever vaccine responses in identical twins.

Material: CD4+ T cells sorted from blood. These receptors came from a woman aged 18-29 years in good health.

This clonotype was counted once. The chain couples TRBV5-1 to TRBJ2-7, with 10 bases aligning to TRBD2. Per the germline V gene, CDR1 is SGHRS and CDR2 is YFSETQ. The CDR3 extends over 15 amino acids. J was trimmed by 3 bases and V by 3 bases; bases with no gene match: 6. This CDR3 reads CASSSPSGGNYEQYV. In DNA form, the CDR3 reads TGCGCCAGCAGCTCCCCTAGCGGGGGAAACTACGAGCAGTACGTC.

The chain links TRBV15 to TRBJ1-3; maybe TRBD1 (6 bases). Germline lookup yields CDR1 LNHNV and CDR2 YYDKDF (reference sequence). The CDR3 runs 16 residues. Trimming took 4 bases from V and 0 from J, leaving 13 bases between them. The CDR3 coding sequence is TGTGCCACCAGCAAATTTCGACAGGCCTCTGGAAACACCATATATTTT. It codes for CATSKFRQASGNTIYF.

The V and J genes are TRBV7-9 and TRBJ2-1; possibly TRBD2 for D (6 bases). This CDR3 is 14 amino acids long. The germline V gene has CDR1 SEHNR and CDR2 FQNEAQ (reference sequence). The germline V and J ends were trimmed by 2 bases and 8 bases, with 13 bases remaining between them. The CDR3 here is CASSLTLLADEQFF. As DNA, the CDR3 is TGTGCCAGCAGCTTAACTCTACTAGCCGATGAGCAGTTCTTC.

The chain combines TRBV5-1 with TRBJ2-2, with 7 nucleotides matching TRBD2. This CDR3 contains 17 residues. V dropped 4 bases and J dropped 4; count of bases not matched to a gene: 13. Germline V gene sequence: CDR1 SGHRS, CDR2 YFSETQ. The CDR3 DNA is TGCGCCAGCAGCCTCTTTATACCGGGACTAAGCACCGGGGAGCTGTTTTTT. Its protein is CASSLFIPGLSTGELFF. The full variable domain, completed using reference TRBV5-1 and TRBJ2-2, is KAGVTQTPRYLIKTRGQQVTLSCSPISGHRSVSWYQQTPGQGLQFLFEYFSETQRNKGNFPGRFSGRQFSNSRSEMNVSTLELGDSALYLCASSLFIPGLSTGELFFGEGSRLTVL.

This rearrangement joins TRBV2 to TRBJ2-1; D is undetermined. The CDR3 extends over 11 amino acids. V lost 5 bases, J lost 5 bases, and 4 bases lay in between. Per germline, CDR1 SNHLY and CDR2 FYNNEI. The CDR3 here is CASSTNNEQFF. The CDR3 DNA sequence: TGTGCCAGCAGTACTAACAATGAGCAGTTCTTC.

This clonotype was detected only a few times. This chain connects TRBV12-3 or TRBV12-4 to TRBJ1-1, with 9 bases matching TRBD1. CDR3 length equals 14 residues. The trim removed 3 bases at V and 4 bases at J, leaving 3 bases unmatched. The CDR3: CASSFGQGFTEAFF. The CDR3 DNA reads as TGTGCCAGCAGTTTCGGACAGGGGTTCACTGAAGCTTTCTTT.

The chain links TRBV4-1 to TRBJ1-1, with TRBD1 matching over 7 bases. Germline V gives CDR1 MGHRA, CDR2 YSYEKL. V was pared by 1 base and J by 1 base, with 12 bases of the junction left unmatched. This CDR3 is 18 amino acids long. The CDR3 loop reads CASSQGFAPGGKNTEAFF. As DNA, the CDR3 is TGCGCCAGCAGCCAAGGGTTCGCGCCAGGGGGTAAGAACACTGAAGCTTTCTTT.

This clonotype has just one count. Mismatch with germline at one junction end may stem from a read error. This chain links TRBV27 with TRBJ2-1; 7 bases align to TRBD2. The V gene's germline CDR1 is MNHEY and CDR2 SMNVEV (reference sequence). The CDR3 loop spans 13 amino acids. The CDR3 spells CASSYEAREKTHF. The CDR3 coding sequence is TGTGCCAGCAGTTATGAGGCGCGGGAGAAGACCCACTTC.

The V and J genes are TRBV20-1 and TRBJ1-2; D is unclear. Germline V gene lookup returns CDR1 DFQATT and CDR2 SNEGSKA (reference sequence). CDR3 length: 12 amino acids. The CDR3 loop reads CSPRDPNYGYTF. Here the CDR3 DNA reads TGCAGCCCCCGGGATCCTAACTATGGCTACACCTTC.

This chain uses TRBV10-1 with TRBJ2-1; 10 bases match TRBD2. J lost 3 bases, V lost 4 bases, and 0 bases had no gene match. CDR1 and CDR2 from the germline V gene are WNHNN and SYGVQD (reference sequence). This CDR3 contains 14 residues. The CDR3 sequence: CASSVAGGYNEQFF. The DNA of the CDR3 is TGCGCCAGCAGTGTAGCGGGAGGCTACAATGAGCAGTTCTTC.

This clonotype was seen a few times. V usage is TRBV29-1 and J usage is TRBJ2-5; a weak D match, TRBD1 (6 bases). The V gene's germline CDR1 is SQVTM and CDR2 ANQGSEA. The CDR3 covers 13 residues. V was clipped by 7 bases and J by 0 bases, with 12 bases between them. CDR3: CSAERGYQETQYF. The DNA for the CDR3 is TGCAGCGCCGAGAGGGGGTACCAAGAGACCCAGTACTTC.

The chain carries TRBV5-1 and TRBJ2-3, with 8 bases that match TRBD1. Germline assignment: CDR1 SGHRS and CDR2 YFSETQ. V shed 5 bases and J 5 bases; nucleotides not matched to a gene: 10. The CDR3 covers 15 residues. The CDR3 here is CASRPTGVLEDTQYF. The CDR3 DNA follows: TGCGCCAGCAGACCGACAGGGGTTTTGGAAGATACGCAGTATTTT.

This clonotype was detected only a few times. V is TRBV2 and J is TRBJ1-6; a possible D gene is TRBD1 (5 bases). The CDR3 spans 15 residues. Germline loops: CDR1 SNHLY, CDR2 FYNNEI. Trimming took off 10 bases at V and 7 bases at J, with 20 bases between the two ends. The CDR3 sequence is CATRMGGQTNSPLHF. The CDR3 DNA reads as TGTGCCACCCGGATGGGGGGTCAAACCAATTCACCCCTCCACTTT.